The source of this TCR beta chain is a study of blood T cell repertoires in COVID-19. The method was immunoSEQ multiplex PCR; TCRdb's version includes in-frame clones alone and lacks a portion of them. The table has over 150,000 clones, about 80% seen once. After removal of 3 bases from V and 2 bases from J, the junction contained 13 bases not matched to a gene. The germline CDR1 and CDR2 sequences are LGHNA and YNFKEQ. The CDR3 runs to 20 residues. This clone has only one observation. This TCR derives from a man aged 35 to 55 who had recovered from COVID-19. This chain links TRBV4-2 with TRBJ2-6; 10 nucleotides align to TRBD1. The material sequenced was PBMCs or T cells enriched from blood (not recorded which). CDR3 loop: CASSQATGTGAFTGANVLTF. Here the CDR3 DNA reads TGTGCCAGCAGCCAGGCTACCGGGACAGGGGCTTTTACTGGGGCCAACGTCCTGACTTTC.